A single sample gave rise to the 2 T cell receptor beta chains below, sequenced in a study of neurological immune-mediated disorders (dated by TCRdb to between 2018 and 2021). Library construction relied on 5' RACE. Sequenced using an Illumina HiSeq 2500. In TCRdb, the public reads were trimmed at Q25 with fastp and aligned with MiXCR, with productive beta chains retained. CDR3 protein sequences are deduplicated, and each keeps its most common genes and DNA. The sample table lists 50,000 to 60,000 distinct CDR3 sequences, 4% of them with a count of one. The ten largest clones represent roughly 2% of the sample. Sequences were obtained from CD4+ T cells from blood. Source of these receptors: a woman in her thirties or forties with multiple sclerosis.

The sample holds many counts of this clonotype. The gene calls are TRBV10-3 and TRBJ1-4; D is unclear. This CDR3 comprises 13 residues. Deletions cut 10 bases from V and 6 bases from J, with 15 bases between. Germline CDR1 ENHRY, CDR2 SYGVKD. DNA for the CDR3: TGTGCCACTCAGAGGCAGTCGGATGAAAAACTGTTTTTT. Residues: CATQRQSDEKLFF.

This clonotype has ten or more counts. Written as DNA, the CDR3 is TGCAGTGCGACTAAGGGGGGGGGCCAGCCCCAGCATTTT. Amino acid sequence: CSATKGGGQPQHF. The chain links TRBV20-1 to TRBJ1-5; tentative D call: TRBD1 (6 bases). The CDR3 runs 13 residues. Germline CDR1 DFQATT, CDR2 SNEGSKA (reference sequence). Deletions cut 6 bases from V and 7 bases from J, with 16 bases between.